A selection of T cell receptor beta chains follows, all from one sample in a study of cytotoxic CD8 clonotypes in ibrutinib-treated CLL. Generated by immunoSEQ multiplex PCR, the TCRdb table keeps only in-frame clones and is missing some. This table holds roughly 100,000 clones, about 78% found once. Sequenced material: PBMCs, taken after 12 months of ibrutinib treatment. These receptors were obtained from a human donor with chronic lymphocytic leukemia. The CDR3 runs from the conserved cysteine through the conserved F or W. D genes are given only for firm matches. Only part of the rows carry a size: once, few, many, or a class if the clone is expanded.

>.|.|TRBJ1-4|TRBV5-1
TGCGCCAGCAGCTTGGCCGGGAGGGCAGGGAATGAAAAACTGTTTTTT
CASSLAGRAGNEKLFF
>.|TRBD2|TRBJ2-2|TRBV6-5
TGTGCCAGCAGCCGGGGGGGGCAGCTGTTTTTT
CASSRGGQLFF
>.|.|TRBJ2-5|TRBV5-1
TGCGCCAGCAGCTTGGGAGCAGCAAACCAAGAGACCCAGTACTTC
CASSLGAANQETQYF
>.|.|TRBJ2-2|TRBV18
TGTGCCAGCTCAGCTTTCGCGGCGACGAACACCGGGGAGCTGTTTTTT
CASSAFAATNTGELFF
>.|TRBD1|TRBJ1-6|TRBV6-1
TGTGCCAGCAGTGAATCGGGACAGGGGGGTTCACCCCTCCACTTT
CASSESGQGGSPLHF
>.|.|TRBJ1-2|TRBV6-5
TGTGCCAGCAGTTTCTTGGACTTACCGGGCTATGGCTACACCTTC
CASSFLDLPGYGYTF
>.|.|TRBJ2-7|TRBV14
TGTGCCAGCAGCCAAGTCCCCTCCGAGCAGTACTTC
CASSQVPSEQYF
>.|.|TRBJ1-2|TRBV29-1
TGCAGCGTTGTAGAGGGTAACTATGGCTACACCTTC
CSVVEGNYGYTF
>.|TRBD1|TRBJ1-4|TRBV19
TGTGCCAGTAGTCCTCCAGGGGGCGGAAACGAAAAACTGTTTTTT
CASSPPGGGNEKLFF
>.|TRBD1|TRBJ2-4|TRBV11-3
TGTGCCAGCAGCTCAGGACAGGGAGATTTAGCCAAAAACATTCAGTACTTC
CASSSGQGDLAKNIQYF
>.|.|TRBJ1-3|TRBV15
TGTGCCACCAGCAGAGATTCAGGCTCTGGAAACACCATATATTTT
CATSRDSGSGNTIYF
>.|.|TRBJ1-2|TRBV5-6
TGTGCCAGCCGGAGGGGGGAGGGGAACTATGGCTACACCTTC
CASRRGEGNYGYTF
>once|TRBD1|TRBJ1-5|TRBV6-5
TGTGCCAGCAGTTTACAAGCAGGGGGATTGCCCCAGCATTTT
CASSLQAGGLPQHF
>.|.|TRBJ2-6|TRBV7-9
TGTGCCAGCAGCTTACACGGGGCCGGGGCCAACGTCCTGACTTTC
CASSLHGAGANVLTF
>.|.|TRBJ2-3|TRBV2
TGTGCCAGCAGGGTTACAGGTAGCACAGATACGCAGTATTTT
CASRVTGSTDTQYF
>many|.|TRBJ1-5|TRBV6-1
TGTGCCAGCAGTGCCCGTGGGGGGAGAGGCAATCAGCCCCAGCATTTT
CASSARGGRGNQPQHF
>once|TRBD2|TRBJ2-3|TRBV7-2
TGTGCCAGCAGCTTACAACTAGCGGGGGGGGCACCGTATTTT
CASSLQLAGGAPYF
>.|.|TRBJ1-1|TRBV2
TGTGCCAGCAGTGCCCGGAAAGCTTTCTTT
CASSARKAFF
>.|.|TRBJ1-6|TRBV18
TGTGCCAGCTCACCAAGAGGAAACCTTCTTAATTCACCCCTCCACTTT
CASSPRGNLLNSPLHF
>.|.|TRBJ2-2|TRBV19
TGTGCCAGTAGTGAGTTGTCCAGGGACACCGGGGAGCTGTTTTTT
CASSELSRDTGELFF
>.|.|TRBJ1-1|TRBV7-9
TGTGCCAGCAGCCCCTACAGGGATATGAACACTGAAGCTTTCTTT
CASSPYRDMNTEAFF
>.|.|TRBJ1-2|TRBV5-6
TGTGCCAGCAGCCCGGGGTATGGCTACACCTTC
CASSPGYGYTF
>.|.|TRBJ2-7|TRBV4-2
TGTGCCAGCAGCCTACAGGGTGGCGAGCAGTACTTC
CASSLQGGEQYF
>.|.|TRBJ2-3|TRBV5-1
TGCGCCAGTGCAATGGCAGGGTTCTCTAGCACAGATACGCAGTATTTT
CASAMAGFSSTDTQYF
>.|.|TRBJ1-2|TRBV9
TGTGCCAGCAGCGCCAGTCCCTATGGCTACACCTTC
CASSASPYGYTF
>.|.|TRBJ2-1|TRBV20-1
TGCAGTGCTAGAATGGTAAATGAGCAGTTCTTC
CSARMVNEQFF
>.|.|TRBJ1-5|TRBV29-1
TGCAGTGTTAGTCGGGGAACCGGTAGTGAGCCCCAGCATTTT
CSVSRGTGSEPQHF
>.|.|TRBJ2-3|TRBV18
TGTGCCAGCTCACGATCGCGGACTAGCACAGATACGCAGTATTTT
CASSRSRTSTDTQYF
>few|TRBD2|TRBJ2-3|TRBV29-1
TGCAGCGTGGGTACGACTAGCGGGGGGCCGGGGGATACGCAGTATTTT
CSVGTTSGGPGDTQYF
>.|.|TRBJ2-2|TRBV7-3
TGTGCCAGCAGCTTAGACGGGGGGCGCCCCACCGGGGAGCTGTTTTTT
CASSLDGGRPTGELFF
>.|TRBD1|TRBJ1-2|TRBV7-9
TGTGCCAGCAGCTTATCAACAGGGGAAGGCTACACCTTC
CASSLSTGEGYTF
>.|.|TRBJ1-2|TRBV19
TGTGCCAGTAGTATTCCGGAGGGCAGCGGGGTCCGTGGCTACACCTTC
CASSIPEGSGVRGYTF
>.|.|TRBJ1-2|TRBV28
TGTGCCAGCAGTTTAGGGGACAAGACCGCATATGGCTACACCTTC
CASSLGDKTAYGYTF
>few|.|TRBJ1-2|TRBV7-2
TGTGCCAGCAGCTTAGATCCTAAAACGAGCGGTGGCTACACCTTC
CASSLDPKTSGGYTF
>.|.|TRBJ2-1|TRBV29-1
TGCAGCCTCCGGGACTCCTACAATGAGCAGTTCTTC
CSLRDSYNEQFF
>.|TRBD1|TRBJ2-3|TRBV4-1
TGCGCCAGCAGCCGGGGACAGGGGACAGATACGCAGTATTTT
CASSRGQGTDTQYF
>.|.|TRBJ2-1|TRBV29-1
TGCAGCGCTACTCTTATGCACAATGAGCAGTTCTTC
CSATLMHNEQFF
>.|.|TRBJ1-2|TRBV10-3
TGTGCCATCAGTGTCTCCCAGGGACTAAACTATGGCTACACCTTC
CAISVSQGLNYGYTF
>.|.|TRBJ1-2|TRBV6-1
TGTGCCAGCAGTGAAGCGCTTGGCAGTTACTATGGCTACACCTTC
CASSEALGSYYGYTF
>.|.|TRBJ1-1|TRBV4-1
TGCGCCAGCAGCCACCCCCGGGGAGGGGGACAGAACACTGAAGCTTTCTTT
CASSHPRGGGQNTEAFF
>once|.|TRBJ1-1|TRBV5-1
TGCGCCAGCAGCTTGGCCTCTGGGGTCGGTGTTGAAGCTTTCTTT
CASSLASGVGVEAFF
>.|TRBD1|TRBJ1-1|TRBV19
TGTGCCAGTAGCAACAGGGGGATTACTGAAGCTTTCTTT
CASSNRGITEAFF
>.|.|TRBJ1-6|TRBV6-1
TGTGCCAGCAGTGAAGCATTTCAGGGAACACCCCTCCACTTT
CASSEAFQGTPLHF
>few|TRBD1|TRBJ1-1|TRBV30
TGTGCCTGGACCATTGGACAGGTGAACACTGAAGCTTTCTTT
CAWTIGQVNTEAFF
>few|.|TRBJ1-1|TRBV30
TGTGCCTGGAGTGTACGACAGTTGGATGAAGCTTTCTTT
CAWSVRQLDEAFF
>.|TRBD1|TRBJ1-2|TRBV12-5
TGTGCTAGTGGTTTGAGTGGGACAGGGGATGGCCAGGAGTTC
CASGLSGTGDGQEF
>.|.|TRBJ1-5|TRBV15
TGTGCCACCAGCAGAGATGATCGAGGGAGGAGCCAGCCCCAGCATTTT
CATSRDDRGRSQPQHF
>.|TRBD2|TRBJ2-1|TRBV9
TGTGCCAGCAGCCGGACTAGCGGGGGAAATTACAATGAGCAGTTCTTC
CASSRTSGGNYNEQFF
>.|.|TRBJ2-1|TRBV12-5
TGTGCTAGTGGCGATGCGGGACATGGTGAGCAGTTCTTC
CASGDAGHGEQFF
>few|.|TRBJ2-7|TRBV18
TGTGCCAGCTCACGCTCTAGCGCTTACGAGCAGTACTTC
CASSRSSAYEQYF
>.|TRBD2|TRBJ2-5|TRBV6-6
TGTGCCATCAGCGGGGGACTAGGTGAAGAGACCCAGTACTTC
CAISGGLGEETQYF
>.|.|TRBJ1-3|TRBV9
TGTGCCAGCAGCTACGGGGTTGGGGGAAACACCATATATTTT
CASSYGVGGNTIYF
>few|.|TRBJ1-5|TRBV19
TGTGCCAGTAGGACGGACTCGGGGCCCCTTTATAGCAATCAGCCCCAGCATTTT
CASRTDSGPLYSNQPQHF
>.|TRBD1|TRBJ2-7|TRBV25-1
TGTGCCAGCCGGGGAGACAGGGGTGGTGGGAACTACGAGCAGTACTTC
CASRGDRGGGNYEQYF
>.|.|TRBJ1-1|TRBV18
TGTGCCAGCTCACCAGGGGGCGCGGGGATGAACACTGAAGCTTTCTTT
CASSPGGAGMNTEAFF